This T cell receptor (beta chain) was sequenced in a study of T cells in localized non-small cell lung cancer. General study findings and limits: Median detection of top 100 tumor clones in adjacent lung was over 45 clones. Uninvolved adjacent lung had more T cell clonality than any other tissue, topping tumor. Heterogeneity is still possible, as just one tumor region was sequenced.

Germline V gene sequence: CDR1 SGHDT, CDR2 YYEEEE. The V and J ends lost 6 bases and 12 bases respectively, with 13 bases between them. CDR3 length: 11 residues. About this clone: Antigen unknown.

The protocol was immunoSEQ multiplex PCR, while the TCRdb copy is restricted to in-frame clones and leaves out a portion. The table records several thousand clones, about nine tenths of them present only once. The chain carries TRBV5-6 and TRBJ2-1; weak D call: TRBD1 (6 bases). This TCR came from a male donor aged 60 or over with stage I lung adenocarcinoma. The specimen was peripheral blood, collected before any cancer treatment. The CDR3 DNA reads as TGTGCCAGCATACAGGGATCGGTGCAGTTCTTC. Translating gives CASIQGSVQFF.